This TCR beta chain emerged from a study of shared clonotypes between healthy human individuals. Regarding this clone: Its antigen is not known.

Study-wide results and limits: Shared clonotypes: 4.5% to 5% naive CD4, 3.5% to 4% naive CD8, less than 2.5% memory CD4, under 0.5% memory CD8.

Authors' data handling: ImmunoSEQ junction-only sequences lacked quality scores, so their filtering differed. Measured with immunoSEQ multiplex PCR; TCRdb has only the in-frame clones, and not every one. D and trimming were read from the DNA, whereas the V and J calls and clone size are those reported in that table. The table lists more than 2 million clones, approximately 96% of them singletons. The clonotype was recovered from a man aged 18 to 29 in good health. Sequencing used naive CD4+ T cells sorted from blood. Subset defined: CD45RA+ positively selected.

DNA for the CDR3: TGTGCCAGCAGTCTGACAGGGGAAGAGACCCAGTACTTC. It encodes CASSLTGEETQYF. The chain combines TRBV2 with TRBJ2-5; 8 bases match TRBD1. The V segment lost 5 bases and the J segment 3 bases; nucleotides outside the gene matches: 2. This CDR3 contains 13 residues. Germline V gene sequence: CDR1 SNHLY, CDR2 FYNNEI.